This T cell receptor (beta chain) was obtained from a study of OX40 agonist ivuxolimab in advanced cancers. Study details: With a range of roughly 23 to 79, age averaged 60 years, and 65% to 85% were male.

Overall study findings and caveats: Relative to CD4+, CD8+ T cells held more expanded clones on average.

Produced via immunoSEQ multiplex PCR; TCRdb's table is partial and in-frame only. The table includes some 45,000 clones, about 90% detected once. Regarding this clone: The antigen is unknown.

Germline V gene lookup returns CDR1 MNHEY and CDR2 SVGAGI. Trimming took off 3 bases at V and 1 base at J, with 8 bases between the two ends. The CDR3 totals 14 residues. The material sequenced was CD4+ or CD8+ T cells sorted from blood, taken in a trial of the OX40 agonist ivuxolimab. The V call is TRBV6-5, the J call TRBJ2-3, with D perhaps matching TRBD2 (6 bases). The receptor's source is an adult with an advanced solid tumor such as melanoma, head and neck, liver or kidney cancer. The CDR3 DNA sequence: TGTGCCAGCAGTTATGGCGGGGGCACAGATACGCAGTATTTT. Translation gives CASSYGGGTDTQYF.